The 29 T cell receptor beta chains presented below share a single source sample, sequenced in a study of cytomegalovirus exposure and HLA in healthy donors. The PCR had 60 Vbeta and 13 Jbeta primers. The table came from immunoSEQ multiplex PCR; TCRdb's copy has only in-frame clones and leaves some out. The data contain 150,000 to 170,000 clones, around 82% of them singletons. Material for sequencing was PBMCs. The receptors were sampled from a woman between 35 and 50 years old in good health and CMV-seropositive.

Note on this clone: The identical CDR3 is also encoded by other nucleotide sequences in the sample. This rearrangement joins TRBV30 to TRBJ1-3, with TRBD1 as a possible D gene (6 bases). There are 15 residues in the CDR3. Trimming cost V 0 bases and J 4 bases, with 13 bases left between them. Germline CDR1 GTSNPN, CDR2 SVGIG (reference sequence). In DNA, the CDR3 is TGTGCCTGGAGTGTACAGGGAGGGTCAGGAAACACCATATATTTT. Protein product: CAWSVQGGSGNTIYF.

This chain connects TRBV6-1 to TRBJ1-2; tentative D call: TRBD1 (5 bases). The CDR3 length is 14 residues. Germline V lookup: CDR1 MNHNS, CDR2 SASEGT. Trimming cost V 0 bases and J 6 bases, with 11 bases left between them. The CDR3, as DNA: TGTGCCAGCAGTGAAGCCGGGGGAAGAAATGGCTACACCTTC. Its protein is CASSEAGGRNGYTF.

This chain uses TRBV29-1 with TRBJ2-3; the D gene is possibly TRBD2 (6 bases). The germline gives CDR1 SQVTM, CDR2 ANQGSEA. This CDR3 is built from 13 residues. V was shortened by 7 bases and J by 2 bases, with 13 bases between the two germline ends. The CDR3 region has the DNA TGCAGCGCACTAGGGACTCTCACAGATACGCAGTATTTT. Translation gives CSALGTLTDTQYF.

The J gene is TRBJ1-1, the V gene TRBV7-7; no reliable D call. With 5 bases removed from V and 0 bases from J, the gap between germline ends came to 7 bases. This CDR3 region has 13 residues. The germline V gene encodes CDR1 SSHAT and CDR2 FNYEAQ (reference sequence). The CDR3 nucleotides are TGTGCCAGCAGCCCGGGGATGAACACTGAAGCTTTCTTT. Translation: CASSPGMNTEAFF.

This rearrangement joins TRBV11-2 to TRBJ2-7; D gene unclear. Germline-derived CDR1 and CDR2 are SGHAT and FQNNGV. The CDR3 runs to 15 residues. Trimming pared 5 bases from V and 4 bases from J, leaving 18 bases between. Written as DNA, the CDR3 is TGTGCCAGCAGCCAATACGATTTTATTCAGTACGAGCAGTACTTC. It translates to CASSQYDFIQYEQYF.

The chain is built from TRBV28 and TRBJ1-5; TRBD1 matches 8 bases. The ends lost 3 bases at V and 6 bases at J; junction bases unmatched: 10. The CDR3 loop spans 16 amino acids. Per germline, CDR1 MDHEN and CDR2 SYDVKM. DNA of the CDR3: TGTGCCAGCAGTTTTGAAACAGGGGGTAAAAGTCAGCCCCAGCATTTT. It specifies CASSFETGGKSQPQHF.

The chain recombines TRBV30 with TRBJ1-1, with TRBD1 matching 8 bases. Germline CDR1 GTSNPN, CDR2 SVGIG (reference sequence). CDR3 length: 12 amino acids. V trimming: 8 bases; J trimming: 7 bases; junction bases outside the gene matches: 9. CDR3 sequence: CASSGTGDEAFF. CDR3 bases: TGTGCCAGTTCCGGGACAGGCGATGAAGCTTTCTTT.

J is TRBJ2-3 and V is TRBV5-4; 9 bases line up with TRBD1. From germline, CDR1 is SGHNT and CDR2 YYREEE (reference sequence). V was pared by 3 bases and J by 5 bases, with 10 bases of the junction left unmatched. CDR3 size: 16 residues. CDR3 protein: CASSSGTGTGIDTQYF. CDR3 DNA: TGTGCCAGCAGCTCCGGGACAGGGACGGGAATAGATACGCAGTATTTT. The full variable domain, completed using reference TRBV5-4 and TRBJ2-3, is ETGVTQSPTHLIKTRGQQVTLRCSSQSGHNTVSWYQQALGQGPQFIFQYYREEENGRGNFPPRFSGLQFPNYSSELNVNALELDDSALYLCASSSGTGTGIDTQYFGPGTRLTVL.

The chain joins TRBV28 to TRBJ1-1; the D gene is possibly TRBD1 (6 bases). V was trimmed by 7 bases and J by 4 bases, leaving 16 bases between them. The CDR3 is made up of 14 amino acids. Germline V gives CDR1 MDHEN, CDR2 SYDVKM. This CDR3 reads CASTPSRGPTEAFF. The DNA for the CDR3 is TGTGCCAGCACCCCCTCCAGGGGCCCCACTGAAGCTTTCTTT.

This sequence joins TRBV7-2 and TRBJ1-1, with D possibly being TRBD1 (5 bases). There are 12 residues in the CDR3. Trimming took off 5 bases at V and 1 base at J, with 5 bases between the two ends. Germline assignment: CDR1 SGHTA and CDR2 FQGNSA. CDR3 region: CASSQGNTEAFF. CDR3 sequence (DNA): TGTGCCAGCAGCCAGGGGAACACTGAAGCTTTCTTT.

The rearrangement joins TRBV6-1 to TRBJ1-5; TRBD1 agrees at 10 bases. This CDR3 contains 14 residues. Germline assignment: CDR1 MNHNS and CDR2 SASEGT. The J segment lost 5 bases and the V segment lost 7 bases, leaving 5 bases of the junction unmatched. The CDR3 is CASIWDRGDQPQHF. The CDR3, as DNA: TGTGCCAGCATTTGGGACAGGGGCGATCAGCCCCAGCATTTT.

The chain uses TRBV19 and TRBJ1-2; TRBD1 might be the D (5 bases). Germline CDR1 and CDR2: LNHDA and SQIVND (reference sequence). V gave up 7 bases and J gave up 4 bases, with 13 bases separating them. The CDR3 has 13 amino acids. In nucleotides, the CDR3 is TGTGCCAGTATGGGGCCCTCCGGCTATGGCTACACCTTC. Amino acids: CASMGPSGYGYTF.

This sequence joins TRBV28 and TRBJ1-5, with D perhaps matching TRBD1 (6 bases). Trimming cost V 6 bases and J 2 bases, with 20 bases left between them. Germline CDR1 is MDHEN and CDR2 is SYDVKM. The CDR3 consists of 17 residues. CDR3 nucleotide sequence: TGTGCCAGCAGCCGGGACATCCTAGACGGGGGCAATCAGCCCCAGCATTTT. This codes for CASSRDILDGGNQPQHF.

This sequence joins TRBV5-1 and TRBJ2-2, with 10 bases fitting TRBD2. J was trimmed by 3 bases and V by 4 bases; bases with no gene match: 3. The germline V gene encodes CDR1 SGHRS and CDR2 YFSETQ. This CDR3 has 15 residues. The CDR3 region has the DNA TGCGCCAGCAGCCGGACTAGCGGTGACACCGGGGAGCTGTTTTTT. Translated: CASSRTSGDTGELFF.

The genes are TRBV30 and TRBJ2-7; a possible D gene is TRBD2 (6 bases). The V gene lost 5 bases and the J gene lost 3 bases, with 8 bases spanning the gap. The CDR3 loop spans 11 amino acids. Germline CDR1 reads GTSNPN; CDR2 reads SVGIG (reference sequence). CDR3 sequence: CAWGTGYEQYF. CDR3 nucleotides: TGTGCCTGGGGGACTGGCTACGAGCAGTACTTC.

This clone was seen a single time. This sequence joins TRBV5-6 and TRBJ2-5; 8 nucleotides line up with TRBD2. Per germline, CDR1 SGHDT and CDR2 YYEEEE. V was clipped by 5 bases and J by 3 bases; unmatched bases: 6. The CDR3 has 14 residues. The CDR3 nucleotides read TGTGCCAGCAGGAGGGCGGGAGGTGAAGAGACCCAGTACTTC. It specifies CASRRAGGEETQYF.

This clone was seen once. The V call is TRBV27, the J call TRBJ1-3, with TRBD1 as a possible D gene (6 bases). The CDR3 extends over 14 amino acids. Germline V gene lookup returns CDR1 MNHEY and CDR2 SMNVEV (reference sequence). Between the trimmed V and J ends, which lost 4 bases and 4 bases, there was a span of 11 bases. This CDR3 is CASSSRGFGNTIYF. The CDR3 DNA reads as TGTGCCAGCAGTTCCAGGGGATTCGGAAACACCATATATTTT.

The chain combines TRBV10-3 with TRBJ2-5; 7 bases align to TRBD1. The trim removed 1 base at V and 5 bases at J, leaving 10 bases unmatched. The germline CDR1 and CDR2 sequences are ENHRY and SYGVKD. There are 16 residues in the CDR3. The chain's CDR3 is CAISEFDRDERETQYF. The CDR3, as DNA: TGTGCCATCAGTGAGTTCGACAGGGATGAGAGGGAGACCCAGTACTTC.

The chain combines TRBV4-2 with TRBJ2-3, with unresolved D. Germline V gene sequence: CDR1 LGHNA, CDR2 YNFKEQ. The CDR3 contains 17 residues. V was clipped by 0 bases and J by 2 bases, with 15 bases between them. The CDR3 nucleotides read TGTGCCAGCAGCCAAGACGGAACTGGAGCTAACACAGATACGCAGTATTTT. Protein sequence: CASSQDGTGANTDTQYF.

The rearrangement links TRBV27 to TRBJ2-2; possibly TRBD2 for D (5 bases). The CDR3 spans 14 residues. Looked up from germline, CDR1 is MNHEY and CDR2 is SMNVEV (reference sequence). Trimming removed 4 bases from V and 3 bases from J, with 9 bases in between. CDR3 amino acids: CASSSLAYTGELFF. CDR3 bases: TGTGCCAGCAGTTCTCTAGCCTACACCGGGGAGCTGTTTTTT.

The gene calls are TRBV5-1 and TRBJ2-5; no clear D. This CDR3 has 12 amino acids. V shed 2 bases and J shed 5 bases, with 7 bases lying between them. CDR1 and CDR2 (germline): SGHRS, YFSETQ. This CDR3 is CASSFGFETQYF. The CDR3 region has the DNA TGCGCCAGCAGCTTCGGTTTTGAGACCCAGTACTTC.

V is TRBV25-1 and J is TRBJ2-5, with D possibly being TRBD2 (5 bases). Matching the DNA end better, TRBJ2-7 makes the J call doubtful. Germline values: CDR1 MGHDK, CDR2 SYGVNS. The CDR3 covers 14 residues. CDR3 sequence (DNA): TGTGCCAGCAGTGAACCCGGACTCACCTACGAGCAGTACTTC. This codes for CASSEPGLTYEQYF.

The chain uses TRBV19 and TRBJ1-1; D unclear. CDR1 LNHDA and CDR2 SQIVND come from the germline V gene (reference sequence). There are 15 residues in the CDR3. V dropped 3 bases and J dropped 6 bases, with 17 bases sitting between them. This CDR3 is CASSMPRAGTSEAFF. The CDR3 DNA sequence: TGTGCCAGTAGTATGCCCCGGGCGGGAACCTCTGAAGCTTTCTTT.

This rearrangement joins TRBV28 to TRBJ2-7, with TRBD1 as a possible D gene (6 bases). The CDR3 covers 14 residues. CDR1 and CDR2 (germline): MDHEN, SYDVKM. Between the trimmed V and J ends, which lost 6 bases and 2 bases, there was a span of 14 bases. The CDR3 nucleotides are TGTGCCAGCAGGGAAACAGGGACCGCCTACGAGCAGTACTTC. As protein: CASRETGTAYEQYF.

The J gene is TRBJ1-1, the V gene TRBV28, with D maybe TRBD1 (6 bases). Trimming cost V 3 bases and J 0 bases, with 11 bases left between them. This CDR3 comprises 15 residues. Germline V CDR1 and CDR2: MDHEN, SYDVKM. CDR3 sequence: CASSLYGGVNTEAFF. The CDR3 bases are TGTGCCAGCAGTTTGTATGGGGGCGTGAACACTGAAGCTTTCTTT.

The chain has TRBV30 and TRBJ1-1; D is undetermined. The CDR3 is 12 residues long. With 3 bases removed from V and 5 bases from J, the gap between germline ends came to 10 bases. Per the germline V gene, CDR1 is GTSNPN and CDR2 is SVGIG (reference sequence). CDR3 amino acids: CAWSPARTEAFF. The CDR3 DNA follows: TGTGCCTGGAGCCCAGCGAGGACTGAAGCTTTCTTT. The full variable domain, in which reference TRBV30 and TRBJ1-1 provide the parts outside the CDR3, is SQTIHQWPATLVQPVGSPLSLECTVEGTSNPNLYWYRQAAGRGLQLLFYSVGIGQISSEVPQNLSASRPQDRQFILSSKKLLLSDSGFYLCAWSPARTEAFFGQGTRLTVV.

This rearrangement joins TRBV28 to TRBJ2-5, with 9 bases matching TRBD1. Per germline, CDR1 MDHEN and CDR2 SYDVKM. This CDR3 is built from 15 residues. After removal of 4 bases from V and 5 bases from J, the junction contained 8 bases not matched to a gene. CDR3 loop: CASSSYTGGSETQYF. CDR3 nucleotides: TGTGCCAGCAGTTCCTACACAGGGGGCAGTGAGACCCAGTACTTC.

The genes are TRBV7-2 and TRBJ1-1, with D uncertain. The CDR3 length is 15 residues. CDR1 is SGHTA and CDR2 is FQGNSA in the germline V gene. V was shortened by 1 base and J by 1 base, with 10 bases between the two germline ends. This CDR3 reads CASSLGLRSNTEAFF. For the CDR3, the DNA is TGTGCCAGCAGCTTAGGTCTCAGATCGAACACTGAAGCTTTCTTT.

The chain recombines TRBV5-1 with TRBJ2-7; 7 bases line up with TRBD2. V lost 0 bases, J lost 1 base, and 7 bases stayed unmatched. The germline V gene encodes CDR1 SGHRS and CDR2 YFSETQ. CDR3 length: 16 residues. The CDR3 DNA reads TGCGCCAGCAGCTTGGTACCCAGCGGGAAGTCCTACGAGCAGTACTTC. Translating gives CASSLVPSGKSYEQYF.